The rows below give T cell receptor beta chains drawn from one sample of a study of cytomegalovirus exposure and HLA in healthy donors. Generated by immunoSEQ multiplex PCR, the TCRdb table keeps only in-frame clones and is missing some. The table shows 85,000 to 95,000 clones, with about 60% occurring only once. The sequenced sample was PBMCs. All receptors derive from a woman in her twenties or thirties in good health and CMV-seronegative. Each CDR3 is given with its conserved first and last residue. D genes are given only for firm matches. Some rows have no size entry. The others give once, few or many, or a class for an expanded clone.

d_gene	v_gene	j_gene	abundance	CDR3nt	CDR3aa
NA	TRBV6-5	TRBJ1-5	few	TGTGCCAGCAGTTCTGGGGGGAACCCCCATCAGCCCCAGCATTTT	CASSSGGNPHQPQHF
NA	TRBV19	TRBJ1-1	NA	TGTGCCAGTAGTACCGACCCCGCTCCGGGGGTCACTGAAGCTTTCTTT	CASSTDPAPGVTEAFF
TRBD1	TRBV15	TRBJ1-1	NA	TGTGCCACCAGCAGAGTCACATACAGGGGTTTGAACACTGAAGCTTTCTTT	CATSRVTYRGLNTEAFF
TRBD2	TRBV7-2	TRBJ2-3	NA	TGTGCCAGCAGACCTGGACTAGTCCCAGATACGCAGTATTTT	CASRPGLVPDTQYF
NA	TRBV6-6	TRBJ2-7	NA	TGTGCCAGCAGTTACTCGATGGGGGGTGAGGCTAACGAGCAGTACTTC	CASSYSMGGEANEQYF
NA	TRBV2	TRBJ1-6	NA	TGTGCCAGCATCACTGTCGACAGGACTAATTCACCCCTCCACTTT	CASITVDRTNSPLHF
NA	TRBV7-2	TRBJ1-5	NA	TGTGCCAGCAGCTCGGGCAATCAGCCCCAGCATTTT	CASSSGNQPQHF
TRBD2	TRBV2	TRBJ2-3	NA	TGTGCCAGCAGTGAGGCGGTGGCGGGGGGGCTCACAGATACGCAGTATTTT	CASSEAVAGGLTDTQYF
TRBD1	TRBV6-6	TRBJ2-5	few	TGTGCCAGCAGTTACGGACCAGGGGGCCACCAAGAGACCCAGTACTTC	CASSYGPGGHQETQYF
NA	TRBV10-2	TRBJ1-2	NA	TGCGCCAGCAGTGACCCCGCAGGTGGGGAGAATGGCTACACCTTC	CASSDPAGGENGYTF
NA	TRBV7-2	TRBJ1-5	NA	TGTGCCAGCAGCTTGGGACAAAATCAGCCCCAGCATTTT	CASSLGQNQPQHF
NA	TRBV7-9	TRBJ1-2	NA	TGTGCCAGCAGCTTAGCACAGTACCCCGTGTCTATAGGCTACACCTTC	CASSLAQYPVSIGYTF
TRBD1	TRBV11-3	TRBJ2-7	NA	TGTGCCAGCAGCTTGGACAGGGGCTACGAGCAGTACTTC	CASSLDRGYEQYF
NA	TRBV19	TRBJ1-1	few	TGTGCCAGTAAGATTGAGGGGAGGACTGAAGCTTTCTTT	CASKIEGRTEAFF
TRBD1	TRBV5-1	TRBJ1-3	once	TGCGCCAGCAGCCTGGGACAGGGCACTGGAAACACCATATATTTT	CASSLGQGTGNTIYF
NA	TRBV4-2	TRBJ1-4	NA	TGTGCCAGCAGCCAAGATGGTGCAGGTGGTTATGAAAAACTGTTTTTT	CASSQDGAGGYEKLFF
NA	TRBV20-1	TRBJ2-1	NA	TGCAGTGCTGGGGTGAGGGTGGAGCAGTTCTTC	CSAGVRVEQFF